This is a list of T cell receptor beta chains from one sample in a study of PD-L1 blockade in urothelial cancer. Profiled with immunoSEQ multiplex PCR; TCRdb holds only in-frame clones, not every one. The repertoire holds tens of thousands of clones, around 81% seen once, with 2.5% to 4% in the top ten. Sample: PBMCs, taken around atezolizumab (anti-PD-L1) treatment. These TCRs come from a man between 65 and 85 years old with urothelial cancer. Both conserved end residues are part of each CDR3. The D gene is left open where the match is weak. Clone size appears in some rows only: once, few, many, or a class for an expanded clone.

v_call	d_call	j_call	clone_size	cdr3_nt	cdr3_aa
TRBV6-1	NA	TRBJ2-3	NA	TGTGCCAGCAGTGAGCTAGTCCCGGGTACGCAGTATTTT	CASSELVPGTQYF
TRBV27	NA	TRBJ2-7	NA	TGTGCCAGCAGACACCAAGACCGGACGGACTCCTCCTACGAGCAGTACTTC	CASRHQDRTDSSYEQYF
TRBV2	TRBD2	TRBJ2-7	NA	TGTGCCAGCAGTGAAATGGCTAGCGGGAGGGACGAGCAGTACTTC	CASSEMASGRDEQYF
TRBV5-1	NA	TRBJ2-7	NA	TGCGCCAGCAGCTTGGATGGGAAGCGGCTCTCCTACGAGCAGTACTTC	CASSLDGKRLSYEQYF
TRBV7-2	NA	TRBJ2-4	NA	TGTGCCAGCAGTCCCCGCCGAGAGTTTTTGTCCAAAAACATTCAGTACTTC	CASSPRREFLSKNIQYF
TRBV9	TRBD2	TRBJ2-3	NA	TGTGCCAGCAGCAGGACTAGCGGAGGGACAGATACGCAGTATTTT	CASSRTSGGTDTQYF
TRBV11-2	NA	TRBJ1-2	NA	TGTGCCAGCAGCTTAGCGTCAGGGAACTATGGCTACACCTTC	CASSLASGNYGYTF
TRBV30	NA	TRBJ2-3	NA	TGTGCCTGGAGGGCAGGGAACACAGATACGCAGTATTTT	CAWRAGNTDTQYF
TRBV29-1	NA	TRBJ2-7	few	TGCAGCGTTGAAACAGAAGGCTACGAGCAGTACTTC	CSVETEGYEQYF
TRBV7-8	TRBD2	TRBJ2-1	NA	TGTGCCAGCAGCTCCAATAGCGGGCTGTCTCACAATGAGCAGTTCTTC	CASSSNSGLSHNEQFF
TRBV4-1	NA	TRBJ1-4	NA	TGCGCCAGCAGCCAATGGCGGCGGGAAAAACTGTTTTTT	CASSQWRREKLFF
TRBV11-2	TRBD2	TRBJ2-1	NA	TGTGCCAGCAGCTTAAGGGCTAGCGGGAGAGCCCATGAGCAGTTCTTC	CASSLRASGRAHEQFF
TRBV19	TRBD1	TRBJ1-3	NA	TGTGCCAGTAGTACCCGGGGACAGTCCTCTGGAAACACCATATATTTT	CASSTRGQSSGNTIYF
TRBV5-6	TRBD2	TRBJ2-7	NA	TGTGCCAGCAGCTTGGCATATCTAGCGGCTCACGAGCAGTACTTC	CASSLAYLAAHEQYF
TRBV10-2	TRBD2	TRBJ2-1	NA	TGCGCCAGCAGTGAGAGACTAGCGATCAATGAGCAGTTCTTC	CASSERLAINEQFF
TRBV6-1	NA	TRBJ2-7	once	TGTGCCAGCAGTGAACGGCGGGGTGGGTACGAGCAGTACTTC	CASSERRGGYEQYF
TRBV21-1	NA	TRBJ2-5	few	TGTGCCAGCAGCAAAGTGGACAGGGCCCTTCTGTTGACCCAGTACTTC	CASSKVDRALLLTQYF
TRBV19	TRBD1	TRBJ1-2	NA	TGTGCCAGTACCACGACAGGGGATGTTTGGGGCTACACCTTC	CASTTTGDVWGYTF
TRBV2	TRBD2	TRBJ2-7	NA	TGTGCCAGCAGCGGACTAGCGGGGGCCTACGAGCAGTACTTC	CASSGLAGAYEQYF
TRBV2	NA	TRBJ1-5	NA	TGTGCCAGCAGTGAATTGGCACGAAATCAGCCCCAGCATTTT	CASSELARNQPQHF
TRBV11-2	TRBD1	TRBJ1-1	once	TGTGCCAGCAGCCCCTACCGAAGGGGGCGGCGTGCGAACACTGAAGCTTTCTTT	CASSPYRRGRRANTEAFF
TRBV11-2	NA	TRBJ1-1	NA	TGTGCCAGCAGCCCCCCGTTCGTCTCGGGGACTGAAGCTTTCTTT	CASSPPFVSGTEAFF
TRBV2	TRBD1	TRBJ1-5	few	TGTGCCAGCAGTGCTAGACAGGGGCAACAGCCCCAGCATTTT	CASSARQGQQPQHF
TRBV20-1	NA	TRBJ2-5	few	TGCAGTGCTAGAAACGGAGAGACCCAGTACTTC	CSARNGETQYF
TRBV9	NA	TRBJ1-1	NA	TGTGCCAGCAGCGTAGTAACAGGGACCACTGAAGCTTTCTTT	CASSVVTGTTEAFF
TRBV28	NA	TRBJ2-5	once	TGTGCCAGCAGTTTCCGAACGGGAGCCGAAGAGACCCAGTACTTC	CASSFRTGAEETQYF
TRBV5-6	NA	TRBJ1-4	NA	TGTGCCAGCAGCTTCCAGGGAGCGGGGGAAAAACTGTTTTTT	CASSFQGAGEKLFF
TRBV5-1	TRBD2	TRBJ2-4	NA	TGCGCCAGCAGCTTGGAGGGGTTACTAGCGGTGAAAAACATTCAGTACTTC	CASSLEGLLAVKNIQYF
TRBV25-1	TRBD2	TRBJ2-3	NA	TGTGCCAGCAGTGACTGGACTAGCGGGAGCTCCACAGATACGCAGTATTTT	CASSDWTSGSSTDTQYF
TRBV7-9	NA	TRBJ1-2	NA	TGTGCCAGCAGCCCGGACAGTAACTATGGCTACACCTTC	CASSPDSNYGYTF
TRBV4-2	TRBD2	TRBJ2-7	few	TGTGCCAGCAGCCAGGCCGGGACTAGCGCGTCCTCCTACGAGCAGTACTTC	CASSQAGTSASSYEQYF
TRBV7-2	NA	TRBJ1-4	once	TGTGCCAGCAGCTCGAAACGGGTTTCAGCTAATGAAAAACTGTTTTTT	CASSSKRVSANEKLFF
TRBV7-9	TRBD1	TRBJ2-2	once	TGTGCCAGCAGCCTGGGACAGACAAACACCGGGGAGCTGTTTTTT	CASSLGQTNTGELFF
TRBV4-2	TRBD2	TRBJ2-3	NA	TGTGCCAGCAGCCAAGACCCTGGACTAGCGGGAGGCACAGATACGCAGTATTTT	CASSQDPGLAGGTDTQYF
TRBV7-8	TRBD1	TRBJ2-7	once	TGTGCCAGCAGCTTAGGGGACAGGGGTACCTACGAGCAGTACTTC	CASSLGDRGTYEQYF
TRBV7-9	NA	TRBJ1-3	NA	TGTGCCAGCAGCCGCGACAAAAACACCATATATTTT	CASSRDKNTIYF
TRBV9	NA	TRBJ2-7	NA	TGTGCCAGCAGCGCCGGGTCGGCCACTCTTGGGGAGCAGTACTTC	CASSAGSATLGEQYF
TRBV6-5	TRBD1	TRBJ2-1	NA	TGTGCCAGCAGTTGGACCGGGACAGGGGGCTACAATGAGCAGTTCTTC	CASSWTGTGGYNEQFF
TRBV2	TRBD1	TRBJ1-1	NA	TGTGCCAGCAGTGAATATGCAGGGGGAGACACTGAAGCTTTCTTT	CASSEYAGGDTEAFF
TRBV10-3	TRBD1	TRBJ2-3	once	TGTGCCATCAGTGGAGGGGGCGGGCTTATTACAGATACGCAGTATTTT	CAISGGGGLITDTQYF
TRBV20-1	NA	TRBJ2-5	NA	TGCAGTGGAGGGGGAAGGGAGACCCAGTACTTC	CSGGGRETQYF
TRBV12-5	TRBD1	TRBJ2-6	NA	TGTGCTAGTGGTTTGACCACGACAGGGGGCACTGGGGCCAACGTCCTGACTTTC	CASGLTTTGGTGANVLTF
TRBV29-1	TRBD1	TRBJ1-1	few	TGCAGCGTTGAGGCGACAGGGGGCACTGAAGCTTTCTTT	CSVEATGGTEAFF
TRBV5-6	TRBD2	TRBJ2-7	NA	TGTGCCAGCAGCCGCCAGACTAGCGGGTTCGACGAGCAGTACTTC	CASSRQTSGFDEQYF
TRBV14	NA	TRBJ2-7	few	TGTGCCAGCAGCCAAGTCGGGATCCAGTACTTC	CASSQVGIQYF
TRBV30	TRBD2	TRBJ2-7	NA	TGTGCCTGGACCCGGGGGGTCGGGCCCAACGAGCAGTACTTC	CAWTRGVGPNEQYF
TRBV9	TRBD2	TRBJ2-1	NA	TGTGCCAGCAGCCGACTAGCGGGAGGGGGCAATGAGCAGTTCTTC	CASSRLAGGGNEQFF
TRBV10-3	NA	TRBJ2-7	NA	TGTGCCATAAGCGGCTCCTACGAGCAGTACTTC	CAISGSYEQYF
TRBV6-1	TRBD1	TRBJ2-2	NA	TGTGCCAGCACCGACGACAGGGGAGGCGGGGAGCTGTTTTTT	CASTDDRGGGELFF
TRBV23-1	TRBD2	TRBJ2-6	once	TGCGCCAGCACACAGACTAGCGGGACATTTACTGGGGCCAACGTCCTGACTTTC	CASTQTSGTFTGANVLTF
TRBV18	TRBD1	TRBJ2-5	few	TGTGCCAGCTTCCGGACAGGGATAGGGGAGACCCAGTACTTC	CASFRTGIGETQYF
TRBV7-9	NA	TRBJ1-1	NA	TGTGCCAGCAGCTATGGTTTACGAGGGGAGGCCTATCAAGCTTTCTTT	CASSYGLRGEAYQAFF
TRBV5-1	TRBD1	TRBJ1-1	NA	TGCGCCAGCAGCTTGGGGGACAGGCCCGTGGTCACTGAAGCTTTCTTT	CASSLGDRPVVTEAFF
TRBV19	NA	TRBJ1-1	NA	TGTGCCAGTAGTATAGGCACTCGGGGGACCGCTGAAGCTTTCTTT	CASSIGTRGTAEAFF
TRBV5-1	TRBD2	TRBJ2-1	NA	TGCGCCAGCAGCTCCGGGGCCGCGGAGCGGGGGGGTGAGCAGTTCTTC	CASSSGAAERGGEQFF